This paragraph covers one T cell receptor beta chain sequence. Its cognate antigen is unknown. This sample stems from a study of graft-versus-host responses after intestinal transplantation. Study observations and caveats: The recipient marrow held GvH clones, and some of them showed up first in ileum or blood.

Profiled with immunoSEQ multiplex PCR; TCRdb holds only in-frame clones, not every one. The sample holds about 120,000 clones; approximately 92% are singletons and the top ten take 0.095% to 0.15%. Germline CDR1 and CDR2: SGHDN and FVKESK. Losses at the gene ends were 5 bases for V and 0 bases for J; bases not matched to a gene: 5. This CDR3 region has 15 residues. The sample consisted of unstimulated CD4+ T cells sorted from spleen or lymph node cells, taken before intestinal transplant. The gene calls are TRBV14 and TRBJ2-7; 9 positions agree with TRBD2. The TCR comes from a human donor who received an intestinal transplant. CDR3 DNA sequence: TGTGCCAGCAGCTATAGCGGGAGTGGCTCCTACGAGCAGTACTTC. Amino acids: CASSYSGSGSYEQYF.